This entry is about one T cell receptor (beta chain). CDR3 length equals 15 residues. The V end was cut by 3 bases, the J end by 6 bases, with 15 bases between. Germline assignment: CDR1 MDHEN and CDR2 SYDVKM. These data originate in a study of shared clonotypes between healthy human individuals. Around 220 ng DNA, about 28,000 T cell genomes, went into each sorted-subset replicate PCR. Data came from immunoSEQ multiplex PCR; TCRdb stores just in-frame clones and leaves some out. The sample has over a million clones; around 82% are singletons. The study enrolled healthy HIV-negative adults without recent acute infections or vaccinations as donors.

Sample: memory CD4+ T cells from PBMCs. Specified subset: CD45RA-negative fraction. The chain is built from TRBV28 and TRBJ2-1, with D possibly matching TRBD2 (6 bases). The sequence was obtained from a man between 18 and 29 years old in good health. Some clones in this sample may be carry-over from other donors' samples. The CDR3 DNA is TGTGCCAGCAGTTTGATTTCAACTAGCTTCAATGAGCAGTTCTTC. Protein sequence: CASSLISTSFNEQFF.